This TCR beta chain was recovered during a study of cytomegalovirus exposure and HLA in healthy donors. Study overall: When fewer than 500 donors were genotyped, 81% of them were found to fall in the Caucasian-associated ancestry cluster.

Turning to this clone: Its antigen is undetermined.

PCR used 60 Vbeta primers and 13 Jbeta primers. Repertoires were generated with immunoSEQ multiplex PCR, while TCRdb's copy carries only in-frame clones and drops some. The sample yields about 200,000 clones, about four fifths seen once. General study findings and limits: TCR beta chain V- and J-gene trimming was linked, in a later analysis, to a missense variant in DCLRE1C.

Germline lookup yields CDR1 SGHNT and CDR2 YYREEE (reference sequence). This CDR3 region has 15 residues. V gave up 4 bases and J gave up 8 bases; unmatched junction bases: 13. The chain has TRBV5-4 and TRBJ1-2, with TRBD1 identical over 8 bases. Specimen: PBMCs. The receptor was isolated from a man aged 25-45 years in good health and CMV-seronegative. CDR3 amino acids: CASSLQDRASAGYTF. The CDR3, as DNA: TGTGCCAGCAGCCTCCAGGACAGGGCCTCGGCGGGCTACACCTTC.